The present T cell receptor (beta chain) was sequenced within a study of blood T cell repertoires in COVID-19. Overall study: Samples representing acute and convalescent COVID-19 were sourced from the United States, Italy and Spain. PBMCs, B-cell-depleted T cells, or T cells were the source of the cDNA or gDNA that made up the material.

Patients at the Seattle site were enrolled during active infection and followed longitudinally. With 7 bases clipped from V and 5 bases from J, the junction kept 16 bases outside the gene matches. Germline V gene lookup returns CDR1 SGHAT and CDR2 FQNNGV. The length of the CDR3 is 16 residues. In the original processing: Reference gene primer amplification in the assay estimated nucleated cell counts. Produced via immunoSEQ multiplex PCR; TCRdb's table is partial and in-frame only. V and J calls plus clone size are reproduced from that table; the DNA served to infer D and trimming. This table has 250,000 to 300,000 clones, about 88% appearing once.

The gene calls are TRBV11-2 and TRBJ2-7; 8 bases agree with TRBD2. The receptor was derived from a woman aged 70-85 years with COVID-19, enrolled during active disease. The specimen was peripheral blood. For the CDR3, the DNA is TGTGCCAGCACCTCGACCGGGACTAGAAGGTTCCACGAGCAGTACTTC. Translating gives CASTSTGTRRFHEQYF.